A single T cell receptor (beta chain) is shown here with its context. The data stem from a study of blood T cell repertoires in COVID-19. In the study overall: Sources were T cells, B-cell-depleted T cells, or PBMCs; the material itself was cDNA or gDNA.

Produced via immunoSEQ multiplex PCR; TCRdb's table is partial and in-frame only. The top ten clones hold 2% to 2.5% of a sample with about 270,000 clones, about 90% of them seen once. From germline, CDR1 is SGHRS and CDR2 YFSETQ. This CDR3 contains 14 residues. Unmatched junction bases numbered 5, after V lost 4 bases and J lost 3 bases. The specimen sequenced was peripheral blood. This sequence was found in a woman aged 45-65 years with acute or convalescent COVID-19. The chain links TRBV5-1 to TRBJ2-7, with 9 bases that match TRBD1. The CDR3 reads CASSQPGQGYEQYF. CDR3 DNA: TGCGCCAGCAGCCAGCCGGGACAGGGCTACGAGCAGTACTTC. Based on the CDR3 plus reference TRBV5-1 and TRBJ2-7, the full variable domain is KAGVTQTPRYLIKTRGQQVTLSCSPISGHRSVSWYQQTPGQGLQFLFEYFSETQRNKGNFPGRFSGRQFSNSRSEMNVSTLELGDSALYLCASSQPGQGYEQYFGPGTRLTVT.